This paragraph covers one T cell receptor (beta chain) sequence. Germline V gene lookup returns CDR1 KGHSH and CDR2 LQKENI. V lost 5 bases to trimming and J lost 3 bases, with 20 bases between them. The CDR3 extends over 16 amino acids. The data were produced by immunoSEQ multiplex PCR, yet TCRdb's version contains in-frame clones alone and is incomplete. The sample yields about 59,000 clones, approximately 80% seen once. The data derive from a study of blood T cell repertoires in COVID-19. Study-wide context: The United States, Italy and Spain were the sources of the acute and convalescent COVID-19 samples.

The rearrangement joins TRBV18 to TRBJ2-7; D might be TRBD2 (6 bases). The clonotype was recovered from a human donor in a cohort sampled during active COVID-19. Material for sequencing was peripheral blood. CDR3 bases: TGTGCCAGCTCAGAAACATTGGCCCAGGGAGGCTACGAGCAGTACTTC. Translated: CASSETLAQGGYEQYF. The whole variable domain, filled in from reference TRBV18 and TRBJ2-7, reads NAGVMQNPRHLVRRRGQEARLRCSPMKGHSHVYWYRQLPEEGLKFMVYLQKENIIDESGMPKERFSAEFPKEGPSILRIQQVVRGDSAAYFCASSETLAQGGYEQYFGPGTRLTVT.